The 20 T cell receptor beta chains listed next were all sequenced from one sample in a study of CD8+ T cells in alopecia areata. As to treatment: oral pan-JAK inhibitor, 5-10 mg twice daily. cDNA serving as the sequencing template came from extracted, reverse transcribed RNA. Clones were sequenced by immunoSEQ multiplex PCR, and TCRdb holds only the in-frame ones, with some missing. In the table there are about 300,000 clones, more than 45% of which are singletons. The sample was CD4+ T cells sorted from blood, taken at week 24, from a patient treated with tofacitinib. The receptors were gathered from a human donor with alopecia areata.

The chain links TRBV29-1 to TRBJ1-2; TRBD1 aligns across 8 bases. The CDR3 contains 13 residues. CDR1 SQVTM and CDR2 ANQGSEA come from the germline V gene. Trimming removed 4 bases from V and 13 bases from J; junction bases left unmatched: 14. This chain's CDR3 is CSVATGQGFPTTF. CDR3 DNA sequence: TGCAGCGTTGCGACCGGACAGGGCTTCCCCACCACCTTC.

The V and J genes are TRBV2 and TRBJ2-3; a possible D gene is TRBD2 (5 bases). The V gene's germline CDR1 is SNHLY and CDR2 FYNNEI. The ends were cut back, 4 bases at V and 2 bases at J, with 10 bases in the middle. This CDR3 has 14 residues. CDR3 in DNA: TGTGCCAGCAGTGCGTGGCTAGCCACAGATACGCAGTATTTT. It specifies CASSAWLATDTQYF. The full variable domain, its missing parts supplied by reference TRBV2 and TRBJ2-3, is EPEVTQTPSHQVTQMGQEVILRCVPISNHLYFYWYRQILGQKVEFLVSFYNNEISEKSEIFDDQFSVERPDGSNFTLKIRSTKLEDSAMYFCASSAWLATDTQYFGPGTRLTVL.

The gene calls are TRBV9 and TRBJ2-3; the D gene is possibly TRBD2 (7 bases). This CDR3 has 15 residues. V dropped 3 bases and J dropped 3 bases, with 14 bases sitting between them. Germline V CDR1 and CDR2: SGDLS, YYNGEE. CDR3: CASSDKAGTTDTQYF. The CDR3 nucleotides are TGTGCCAGCAGCGATAAAGCGGGGACAACAGATACGCAGTATTTT. Drawing the rest from reference TRBV9 and TRBJ2-3, the complete variable domain is DSGVTQTPKHLITATGQRVTLRCSPRSGDLSVYWYQQSLDQGLQFLIQYYNGEERAKGNILERFSAQQFPDLHSELNLSSLELGDSALYFCASSDKAGTTDTQYFGPGTRLTVL.

The V gene is TRBV7-3, the J gene TRBJ1-1; D unresolved. V dropped 5 bases and J dropped 1 base, with 8 bases sitting between them. Germline CDR1 SGHTA, CDR2 FQGTGA. This CDR3 spans 13 amino acids. The CDR3 region has the DNA TGTGCCAGCAGCCTGGAGGGGAACACTGAAGCTTTCTTT. Translated: CASSLEGNTEAFF.

This chain uses TRBV29-1 with TRBJ2-1; D may be TRBD2 (7 bases). The V end lost 4 bases, the J end lost 4 bases, and 11 bases lay between the germline ends. This CDR3 is built from 13 residues. Germline V gives CDR1 SQVTM, CDR2 ANQGSEA. The CDR3 DNA reads as TGCAGCGTTGGCGGGGGCCTTTACAATGAGCAGTTCTTC. Protein: CSVGGGLYNEQFF.

The chain has TRBV6-1 and TRBJ2-7, with D unresolved. The V and J ends lost 9 bases and 4 bases respectively, with 10 bases between them. Germline-derived CDR1 and CDR2 are MNHNS and SASEGT. The CDR3 extends over 11 amino acids. This CDR3 reads CASRGEYEQYF. CDR3 nucleotides: TGTGCCAGTCGTGGAGAATACGAGCAGTACTTC.

The chain has TRBV4-2 and TRBJ2-5; D possibly corresponds to TRBD1 (5 bases). CDR1 is LGHNA, CDR2 YNFKEQ, per germline. V lost 4 bases and J 0 bases, leaving 12 bases between the germline ends. The CDR3 runs 15 residues. CDR3 amino acids: CASSRHQGNQETQYF. For the CDR3, the DNA is TGTGCCAGCAGCCGACACCAGGGTAACCAAGAGACCCAGTACTTC.

This clone was recorded a few times. The rearrangement links TRBV28 to TRBJ2-1; no clear D gene. The CDR3 is 14 amino acids. Trimming took off 3 bases at V and 7 bases at J, with 13 bases between the two ends. Germline CDR1 reads MDHEN; CDR2 reads SYDVKM. CDR3 coding DNA: TGTGCCAGCAGTTTCTCTAACGGTCGGAATGAGCAGTTCTTC. Amino acids: CASSFSNGRNEQFF.

This clone came up a few times. The V call is TRBV2, the J call TRBJ2-7; D uncertain. This CDR3 has 12 amino acids. The V gene lost 2 bases and the J gene lost 4 bases, with 6 bases spanning the gap. Germline loops: CDR1 SNHLY, CDR2 FYNNEI. CDR3 amino acids: CASSETPYEQYF. CDR3 DNA: TGTGCCAGCAGTGAAACTCCGTACGAGCAGTACTTC.

This chain connects TRBV2 to TRBJ2-1; no firm D call. V was trimmed by 7 bases and J by 2 bases, leaving 9 bases between them. Germline V gives CDR1 SNHLY, CDR2 FYNNEI. CDR3 length: 13 residues. The CDR3 bases are TGTGCCAGCACTCTTAGCACCTACAATGAGCAGTTCTTC. Amino acid sequence: CASTLSTYNEQFF.

This clone was recorded a few times. The chain uses TRBV30 and TRBJ2-2; D gene ambiguous. V was cut by 2 bases and J by 0 bases, with 10 bases left in between. The CDR3 is made up of 15 amino acids. CDR1 and CDR2 (germline): GTSNPN, SVGIG (reference sequence). DNA for the CDR3: TGTGCCTGGAGTAGGGCAATCCCGAACACCGGGGAGCTGTTTTTT. It is translated as CAWSRAIPNTGELFF.

Points on this clone: Other DNA sequences in the same sample also yield this CDR3. The J gene is TRBJ1-1, the V gene TRBV29-1; D perhaps matches TRBD1 (5 bases). In germline, CDR1 is SQVTM, CDR2 ANQGSEA. This CDR3 has 11 residues. Deletions cut 4 bases from V and 4 bases from J, with 7 bases between. The CDR3 DNA follows: TGCAGCGTTGGTAGGGGCACTGAAGCTTTCTTT. It encodes CSVGRGTEAFF. Drawing the rest from reference TRBV29-1 and TRBJ1-1, the complete variable domain is SAVISQKPSRDICQRGTSLTIQCQVDSQVTMMFWYRQQPGQSLTLIATANQGSEATYESGFVIDKFPISRPNLTFSTLTVSNMSPEDSSIYLCSVGRGTEAFFGQGTRLTVV.

This clone showed up just a few times. The rearrangement joins TRBV29-1 to TRBJ2-5, with 10 bases matching TRBD2. This CDR3 is built from 15 residues. Germline V gene sequence: CDR1 SQVTM, CDR2 ANQGSEA. The trim removed 0 bases at V and 4 bases at J, leaving 5 bases unmatched. CDR3 loop: CSVEEPSGGSETQYF. CDR3 in DNA: TGCAGCGTTGAAGAGCCTAGCGGGGGTTCAGAGACCCAGTACTTC.

The chain employs TRBV25-1 and TRBJ2-2; 10 nucleotides agree with TRBD1. Germline CDR1 MGHDK, CDR2 SYGVNS. J lost 4 bases, V lost 6 bases, and 5 bases had no gene match. The length of the CDR3 is 15 residues. The CDR3 bases are TGTGCCAGCAGCGTGACAGGGGGCATCACCGGGGAGCTGTTTTTT. It encodes CASSVTGGITGELFF.

This chain connects TRBV7-9 to TRBJ1-5, with D unclear. The germline V gene has CDR1 SEHNR and CDR2 FQNEAQ (reference sequence). The CDR3 has 15 residues. Trimming left V 1 base short and J 1 base short, with 8 bases between. The CDR3 DNA follows: TGTGCCAGCAGCTTAGACCGGGAGAGCAATCAGCCCCAGCATTTT. This gives the protein CASSLDRESNQPQHF.

This clone was detected a few times. The chain has TRBV5-1 and TRBJ1-4; D unclear. This CDR3 contains 15 residues. Trimming removed 0 bases at V and 3 bases at J, with 9 bases between. Germline CDR1 is SGHRS and CDR2 is YFSETQ. The CDR3 spells CASSLGAGSNEKLFF. CDR3 in DNA: TGCGCCAGCAGCTTGGGAGCGGGATCTAATGAAAAACTGTTTTTT.

The CDR3 DNA follows: TGTGCCTGGGCCCCCGGGACACTTGAAGCTTTCTTT. Translating gives CAWAPGTLEAFF. V is TRBV30 and J is TRBJ1-1; the D gene is possibly TRBD1 (6 bases). Trimming took 5 bases from V and 7 from J, leaving 14 bases between them. CDR3 length: 12 residues. Germline CDR1 reads GTSNPN; CDR2 reads SVGIG (reference sequence).

This clone was counted a few times. This chain joins TRBV5-1 and TRBJ2-1; D might be TRBD2 (6 bases). The CDR3 consists of 15 residues. Trimming removed 3 bases from V and 4 bases from J, with 14 bases in between. Germline lookup yields CDR1 SGHRS and CDR2 YFSETQ. In DNA form, the CDR3 reads TGCGCCAGCAGCTCGGGGGAAAGTGTATACAATGAGCAGTTCTTC. Its protein product is CASSSGESVYNEQFF. Complete variable domain (other parts from reference TRBV5-1 and TRBJ2-1): KAGVTQTPRYLIKTRGQQVTLSCSPISGHRSVSWYQQTPGQGLQFLFEYFSETQRNKGNFPGRFSGRQFSNSRSEMNVSTLELGDSALYLCASSSGESVYNEQFFGPGTRLTVL.

The rearrangement uses TRBV18 and TRBJ2-3; D is perhaps TRBD2 (6 bases). The CDR3 is 13 amino acids. Between the trimmed V and J ends, which lost 8 bases and 2 bases, there was a span of 11 bases. In germline, CDR1 is KGHSH, CDR2 LQKENI. The CDR3 sequence is CASLSGATDTQYF. In DNA form, the CDR3 reads TGTGCCAGCCTATCGGGAGCCACAGATACGCAGTATTTT.

The chain has TRBV28 and TRBJ2-4; D ambiguous. Germline assignment: CDR1 MDHEN and CDR2 SYDVKM. Trimming cost V 6 bases and J 8 bases, with 20 bases left between them. The CDR3 is 15 residues long. This CDR3 reads CASRVSGFEDDIQYF. As DNA, the CDR3 is TGTGCCAGCAGGGTGTCCGGTTTCGAGGACGACATTCAGTACTTC.